The 22 T cell receptor beta chains given below trace back to one sample, sequenced in a study of T cells after posttransplantation cyclophosphamide. The table came from immunoSEQ multiplex PCR; TCRdb's copy has only in-frame clones and leaves some out. Sampling found about 24,000 clones, none seen once. The sample was PBMCs. All receptors come from a woman aged 55-70 years in good health, CMV-negative, and a related stem cell transplant donor.

This clone was seen repeatedly, ten times or more. The chain recombines TRBV7-9 with TRBJ2-7; TRBD2 matches at 12 bases. Germline V gene sequence: CDR1 SEHNR, CDR2 FQNEAQ (reference sequence). The CDR3 spans 14 residues. Trimming at V came to 6 bases and at J to 2 bases, leaving 2 bases not matched to a gene. In DNA, the CDR3 is TGTGCCAGCAGGTCTAGCGGGAGGGCCTACGAGCAGTACTTC. It codes for CASRSSGRAYEQYF.

This clone has a count of ten or more. This chain links TRBV5-1 with TRBJ1-5; TRBD1 agrees at 9 bases. The J segment lost 4 bases and the V segment lost 3 bases, leaving 5 bases of the junction unmatched. This CDR3 is built from 15 residues. The germline V gene encodes CDR1 SGHRS and CDR2 YFSETQ. In nucleotides, the CDR3 is TGCGCCAGCAGCTGGGGGACAGGGCCAAATCAGCCCCAGCATTTT. Translated: CASSWGTGPNQPQHF. The variable domain in full, with the rest retrieved from reference TRBV5-1 and TRBJ1-5, is KAGVTQTPRYLIKTRGQQVTLSCSPISGHRSVSWYQQTPGQGLQFLFEYFSETQRNKGNFPGRFSGRQFSNSRSEMNVSTLELGDSALYLCASSWGTGPNQPQHFGDGTRLSIL.

In its sample, this clone was seen many times. The rearrangement uses TRBV6-1 and TRBJ2-2; D is perhaps TRBD1 (6 bases). From germline, CDR1 is MNHNS and CDR2 SASEGT. The CDR3 sequence is 12 residues long. Trimming took off 10 bases at V and 7 bases at J, with 13 bases between the two ends. In DNA, the CDR3 is TGTGCCACCTACAGGGACGGCGGGGAGCTGTTTTTT. Translation: CATYRDGGELFF.

In its sample, this clone was seen many times. The chain combines TRBV27 with TRBJ2-7; tentative D call: TRBD1 (6 bases). From germline, CDR1 is MNHEY and CDR2 SMNVEV (reference sequence). Trimming left V 3 bases short and J 1 base short, with 10 bases between. This CDR3 has 14 amino acids. In DNA form, the CDR3 reads TGTGCCAGCAGTTTCAGGGGCCCATCCTACGAGCAGTACTTC. Its translation: CASSFRGPSYEQYF.

This clone was picked up many times. J is TRBJ1-1 and V is TRBV11-2, with no clear D. V dropped 5 bases and J dropped 0 bases, with 10 bases sitting between them. The germline V gene encodes CDR1 SGHAT and CDR2 FQNNGV. The length of the CDR3 is 14 residues. The CDR3 region is CASSIDIMNTEAFF. DNA of the CDR3: TGTGCCAGCAGCATTGACATCATGAACACTGAAGCTTTCTTT.

In this sample, this clone turned up many times. V usage is TRBV7-2 and J usage is TRBJ2-7; tentative D call: TRBD2 (5 bases). The CDR3 totals 15 residues. Germline lookup yields CDR1 SGHTA and CDR2 FQGNSA. The V gene lost 0 bases and the J gene lost 2 bases, with 11 bases spanning the gap. The CDR3 protein is CASSLAASSPYEQYF. CDR3 DNA: TGTGCCAGCAGCTTAGCCGCTAGCTCCCCCTACGAGCAGTACTTC. The whole variable domain, filled in from reference TRBV7-2 and TRBJ2-7, reads GAGVSQSPSNKVTEKGKDVELRCDPISGHTALYWYRQSLGQGLEFLIYFQGNSAPDKSGLPSDRFSAERTGGSVSTLTIQRTQQEDSAVYLCASSLAASSPYEQYFGPGTRLTVT.

This clone has only a few counts. The DNA is omitted, as the CDR3 cannot be located on it reliably, and the CDR3 follows TCRdb's listing. J is TRBJ2-1 and V is TRBV29-1; the D call TRBD2 from the table was never checked on the DNA. The CDR3 spans 16 residues, counting both ends. Germline V gives CDR1 SQVTM, CDR2 ANQGSEA. The CDR3: CSGVGGGSGLAVFSLF.

The table lists this clone with many counts. The V call is TRBV5-4, the J call TRBJ2-2, with 7 bases aligning to TRBD2. CDR1 is SGHNT, CDR2 YYREEE, per germline (reference sequence). This CDR3 region has 15 residues. V lost 2 bases and J lost 8; bases outside the gene matches: 9. The CDR3, as DNA: TGTGCCAGCAGCTTCCGGGGAGGGAGCGCAGGGGAGCTGTTTTTT. Its translation: CASSFRGGSAGELFF.

This clone has at least ten counts. This chain connects TRBV19 to TRBJ1-3; 7 bases agree with TRBD1. The V gene's germline CDR1 is LNHDA and CDR2 SQIVND (reference sequence). J was trimmed by 0 bases and V by 6 bases; bases with no gene match: 5. The CDR3 has 15 amino acids. CDR3 sequence reads: CASRQQGTSGNTIYF. For the CDR3, the DNA is TGTGCCAGTAGACAACAGGGGACCTCTGGAAACACCATATATTTT.

Ten or more counts support this clone. The chain is built from TRBV29-1 and TRBJ1-5; D perhaps matches TRBD1 (6 bases). The ends were cut back, 6 bases at V and 6 bases at J, with 15 bases in the middle. Germline V lookup: CDR1 SQVTM, CDR2 ANQGSEA. The CDR3 totals 13 residues. The CDR3 DNA sequence: TGCAGCGTCCAGGGGTCAGGGGCTCAGCCCCAGCATTTT. Its translation: CSVQGSGAQPQHF. The full variable domain, with the rest looked up from reference TRBV29-1 and TRBJ1-5, is SAVISQKPSRDICQRGTSLTIQCQVDSQVTMMFWYRQQPGQSLTLIATANQGSEATYESGFVIDKFPISRPNLTFSTLTVSNMSPEDSSIYLCSVQGSGAQPQHFGDGTRLSIL.

This clone showed up many times. V gene TRBV5-4 combines with J gene TRBJ1-5, with 7 positions matching TRBD1. Trimming removed 0 bases from V and 3 bases from J; junction bases left unmatched: 3. The CDR3 spans 15 residues. Per the germline V gene, CDR1 is SGHNT and CDR2 is YYREEE (reference sequence). CDR3 sequence reads: CASSLGTGHNQPQHF. Written as DNA, the CDR3 is TGTGCCAGCAGCTTGGGGACAGGTCACAATCAGCCCCAGCATTTT.

In this sample, this clone turned up many times. The gene calls are TRBV7-2 and TRBJ2-2; 11 bases are shared with TRBD2. The CDR3 sequence is 16 residues long. The trim removed 4 bases at V and 7 bases at J, leaving 8 bases unmatched. The germline V gene encodes CDR1 SGHTA and CDR2 FQGNSA. CDR3 sequence (DNA): TGTGCCAGCAGCTGGGCTAGCGGGAGGTTGGACGGGGAGCTGTTTTTT. It is translated as CASSWASGRLDGELFF.

This clone came up a few times. This chain joins TRBV11-2 and TRBJ2-2; D unclear. The germline V gene has CDR1 SGHAT and CDR2 FQNNGV. The CDR3 length is 14 residues. V was clipped by 1 base and J by 7 bases, with 10 bases between them. This CDR3 is CASSLGSTGGELFF. DNA for the CDR3: TGTGCCAGCAGCTTAGGCTCAACCGGCGGGGAGCTGTTTTTT. Full variable domain (rest looked up from reference TRBV11-2 and TRBJ2-2): EAGVAQSPRYKIIEKRQSVAFWCNPISGHATLYWYQQILGQGPKLLIQFQNNGVVDDSQLPKDRFSAERLKGVDSTLKIQPAKLEDSAVYLCASSLGSTGGELFFGEGSRLTVL.

This clone was seen many times. The rearrangement links TRBV19 to TRBJ1-6; 9 nucleotides align to TRBD1. The CDR3 consists of 15 residues. Germline V gene data show CDR1 as LNHDA and CDR2 as SQIVND (reference sequence). Trimming took 6 bases from V and 6 from J; bases not matched to a gene: 6. In DNA, the CDR3 is TGTGCCAGTAGAGCGGGACAGGGACTTAATTCACCCCTCCACTTT. This translates into CASRAGQGLNSPLHF.

This clone was recorded many times. The chain uses TRBV19 and TRBJ2-7; a possible D gene is TRBD2 (7 bases). V lost 4 bases to trimming and J lost 2 bases, with 15 bases between them. This CDR3 is built from 15 residues. Germline CDR1 LNHDA, CDR2 SQIVND (reference sequence). Written as DNA, the CDR3 is TGTGCCAGTAGTACCGGAGGGGGGGGCACCTACGAGCAGTACTTC. Translated, it gives CASSTGGGGTYEQYF.

In its sample, this clone was seen a few times. This chain links TRBV29-1 with TRBJ1-2, with D unresolved. Trimming left V 1 base short and J 5 bases short, with 8 bases between. From germline, CDR1 is SQVTM and CDR2 ANQGSEA. The CDR3 is made up of 12 amino acids. The CDR3 is CSVEGQAYGYTF. The CDR3 DNA is TGCAGCGTTGAAGGTCAGGCATATGGCTACACCTTC.

There are many counts of this clone. This chain links TRBV5-6 with TRBJ1-5; perhaps TRBD1 as D (5 bases). The CDR3 covers 12 residues. The V gene's germline CDR1 is SGHDT and CDR2 YYEEEE. The V and J ends lost 5 bases and 4 bases respectively, with 7 bases between them. Here the CDR3 DNA reads TGTGCCAGCAGGGACATAAATCAGCCCCAGCATTTT. As protein: CASRDINQPQHF.

In its sample, this clone was seen many times. This chain joins TRBV29-1 and TRBJ1-1; D is ambiguous. There are 13 residues in the CDR3. Per the germline V gene, CDR1 is SQVTM and CDR2 is ANQGSEA. The ends were cut back, 3 bases at V and 4 bases at J, with 12 bases in the middle. In DNA form, the CDR3 reads TGCAGCGTTGAGAGGATGGGGAGCACTGAAGCTTTCTTT. Its translation is CSVERMGSTEAFF.

This clone was counted many times. The V and J genes are TRBV7-6 and TRBJ2-1; the D gene is possibly TRBD1 (5 bases). V was trimmed by 4 bases and J by 7 bases, leaving 11 bases between them. The CDR3 consists of 13 residues. In germline, CDR1 is SGHVS, CDR2 FNYEAQ. CDR3 protein: CASSSPGYNEQFF. The CDR3 DNA follows: TGTGCCAGCAGCTCCCCAGGGTATAATGAGCAGTTCTTC. Filled out from reference TRBV7-6 and TRBJ2-1, the complete variable domain reads GAGVSQSPRYKVTKRGQDVALRCDPISGHVSLYWYRQALGQGPEFLTYFNYEAQQDKSGLPNDRFSAERPEGSISTLTIQRTEQRDSAMYRCASSSPGYNEQFFGPGTRLTVL.

This clone occurred many times. The chain combines TRBV9 with TRBJ1-1; D gene ambiguous. There are 13 residues in the CDR3. V lost 2 bases and J 1 base, leaving 6 bases between the germline ends. From germline, CDR1 is SGDLS and CDR2 YYNGEE. The CDR3 DNA is TGTGCCAGCAGCGTTGGAGAGAACACTGAAGCTTTCTTT. It is translated as CASSVGENTEAFF.

This clone was detected many times. V is TRBV6-1 and J is TRBJ1-6, with D perhaps TRBD1 (5 bases). V was shortened by 8 bases and J by 9 bases, with 8 bases between the two germline ends. Germline V gives CDR1 MNHNS, CDR2 SASEGT. This CDR3 has 11 amino acids. In DNA form, the CDR3 reads TGTGCCAGCCTCGGGGGTTCACCCCTCCACTTT. The encoded protein is CASLGGSPLHF.

This clone was seen many times. For the CDR3, the DNA is TGTGCCAGTAGTATAGGGTCTATCTACAATGAGCAGTTCTTC. This translates into CASSIGSIYNEQFF. The chain employs TRBV19 and TRBJ2-1; D is ambiguous. Trimming took off 1 base at V and 3 bases at J, with 7 bases between the two ends. CDR3 length equals 14 residues. Germline V gene data show CDR1 as LNHDA and CDR2 as SQIVND (reference sequence).